These 24 T cell receptor beta chains originate from one sample sequenced in a study of blood T cells in healthy people across ages. The use of a sample-barcoded 5' primer and a J-beta primer mix characterized a second PCR of roughly 7 to 11 cycles. TCRdb redid the calling of the 5' RACE reads with MiXCR, one entry per CDR3 protein. The sample yields 800,000 to 950,000 distinct CDR3 sequences, around 36% seen once. Sequences were obtained from blood. These receptor sequences come from a man between 18 and 29 years old in good health.

In regard to this clonotype: A read error may be the cause here, since a much bigger clone is one base away. The chain is built from TRBV4-3 and TRBJ1-5; D gene unclear. Trimming took 3 bases from V and 4 from J, leaving 10 bases between them. Germline values: CDR1 LGHNA, CDR2 YSLEER. The CDR3 spans 14 residues. CDR3 sequence (DNA): TGCGCCAGCAGCCAGGGGATGAATAATCAGCCCCAGCATTTT. It codes for CASSQGMNNQPQHF.

The chain employs TRBV6-5 and TRBJ2-7, with D unresolved. The germline CDR1 and CDR2 sequences are MNHEY and SVGAGI. This CDR3 spans 15 amino acids. The V gene lost 0 bases and the J gene lost 7 bases, with 16 bases spanning the gap. The CDR3 spells CASSYSPWSMEEQYF. The CDR3, as DNA: TGTGCCAGCAGTTACTCACCTTGGAGTATGGAGGAGCAGTACTTC.

The CDR3 protein is CAINSGENTEAFF. CDR3 DNA sequence: TGTGCCATCAACTCAGGGGAGAACACTGAAGCTTTCTTT. V usage is TRBV10-3 and J usage is TRBJ1-1; tentative D call: TRBD1 (6 bases). This CDR3 region has 13 residues. Per the germline V gene, CDR1 is ENHRY and CDR2 is SYGVKD. V was shortened by 7 bases and J by 1 base, with 10 bases between the two germline ends.

This clonotype was seen a few times. This chain joins TRBV20-1 and TRBJ2-1; no clear D gene. V lost 4 bases and J 4 bases, leaving 8 bases between the germline ends. The germline V gene encodes CDR1 DFQATT and CDR2 SNEGSKA (reference sequence). The CDR3 has 12 residues. As DNA, the CDR3 is TGCAGTGCTAAGGGCCGGTACAATGAGCAGTTCTTC. Translated, it gives CSAKGRYNEQFF.

The V call is TRBV29-1, the J call TRBJ2-3, with D tentatively TRBD2 (6 bases). Trimming pared 5 bases from V and 0 bases from J, leaving 15 bases between. The CDR3 is 15 amino acids. Germline values: CDR1 SQVTM, CDR2 ANQGSEA. The CDR3 sequence: CSVSLAVSSTDTQYF. CDR3 in DNA: TGCAGCGTTTCGTTAGCGGTCTCTAGCACAGATACGCAGTATTTT.

This clonotype appeared a few times. The gene calls are TRBV29-1 and TRBJ1-1; D gene ambiguous. The V end was cut by 4 bases, the J end by 4 bases, with 4 bases between. Germline CDR1 is SQVTM and CDR2 is ANQGSEA. The CDR3 length is 10 residues. CDR3 protein: CSVVFTEAFF. The CDR3, as DNA: TGCAGCGTTGTTTTCACTGAAGCTTTCTTT.

The V call is TRBV28, the J call TRBJ1-4; no definite D call. In germline, CDR1 is MDHEN, CDR2 SYDVKM. Trimming left V 11 bases short and J 6 bases short, with 16 bases between. This CDR3 comprises 13 residues. CDR3 amino acids: CACRAPGHEKLFF. CDR3 DNA: TGTGCCTGCCGGGCCCCGGGCCATGAAAAACTGTTTTTT.

This clonotype came up a few times. The rearrangement joins TRBV19 to TRBJ1-6; TRBD1 is a possible D gene (6 bases). From germline, CDR1 is LNHDA and CDR2 SQIVND (reference sequence). Trimming left V 5 bases short and J 6 bases short, with 14 bases between. CDR3 length: 15 residues. DNA of the CDR3: TGTGCCAGTAGTTATCCGGGGGCGGTTAATTCACCCCTCCACTTT. As protein: CASSYPGAVNSPLHF. The variable domain in full, with the rest retrieved from reference TRBV19 and TRBJ1-6, is DGGITQSPKYLFRKEGQNVTLSCEQNLNHDAMYWYRQDPGQGLRLIYYSQIVNDFQKGDIAEGYSVSREKKESFPLTVTSAQKNPTAFYLCASSYPGAVNSPLHFGNGTRLTVT.

With regard to this clonotype: One junction end does not reproduce the germline sequence, and a read error may be involved. The gene calls are TRBV5-1 and TRBJ1-2; TRBD1 aligns across 11 bases. Germline CDR1 is SGHRS and CDR2 is YFSETQ. This CDR3 is 15 amino acids long. CDR3 nucleotide sequence: TGCACCAGCAGCCTCCGGACAGGGGGCGCGACTGGCTACACCTTC. Translated: CTSSLRTGGATGYTF.

The V and J genes are TRBV20-1 and TRBJ2-1; D possibly corresponds to TRBD2 (5 bases). This CDR3 is built from 13 residues. CDR1 DFQATT and CDR2 SNEGSKA come from the germline V gene (reference sequence). CDR3 amino acids: CSLRNGDYNEQFF. In DNA form, the CDR3 reads TGCAGCCTCCGTAACGGGGATTACAATGAGCAGTTCTTC.

V gene TRBV5-1 combines with J gene TRBJ2-5; a possible D gene is TRBD1 (5 bases). Gene TRBJ2-1 matches the end of the DNA better, so the J call may be wrong. The germline CDR1 and CDR2 sequences are SGHRS and YFSETQ. The CDR3 totals 14 residues. CDR3 coding DNA: TGCGCCAGCAGCCCCAAAGGGGTTATCGAGACCCAGTTCTTC. Amino acid sequence: CASSPKGVIETQFF.

V usage is TRBV5-1 and J usage is TRBJ2-5; 8 nucleotides align to TRBD1. The ends lost 3 bases at V and 5 bases at J; junction bases unmatched: 6. The CDR3 covers 14 residues. Germline CDR1 SGHRS, CDR2 YFSETQ. This chain's CDR3 is CASSSRGLVETQYF. DNA for the CDR3: TGCGCCAGCAGCTCCAGGGGGCTTGTGGAGACCCAGTACTTC.

The chain links TRBV3-1 to TRBJ1-4; D unresolved. Germline V lookup: CDR1 LGHDT, CDR2 YNNKEL (reference sequence). The V gene lost 0 bases and the J gene lost 7 bases, with 9 bases spanning the gap. The CDR3 is 14 amino acids. The CDR3 sequence: CASSQERSFEKLFF. The CDR3 nucleotides are TGTGCCAGCAGCCAAGAGAGGAGTTTTGAAAAACTGTTTTTT.

This sequence joins TRBV4-1 and TRBJ1-4; unclear D gene. Germline-derived CDR1 and CDR2 are MGHRA and YSYEKL. The germline V and J ends were trimmed by 3 bases and 12 bases, with 8 bases remaining between them. CDR3 length equals 11 residues. This chain's CDR3 is CASSHRWELFF. CDR3 bases: TGCGCCAGCAGCCACCGGTGGGAACTGTTTTTT.

The genes are TRBV28 and TRBJ1-5; D is unresolved. Germline V gene data show CDR1 as MDHEN and CDR2 as SYDVKM. The V and J ends lost 7 bases and 0 bases respectively, with 10 bases between them. The CDR3 spans 14 residues. CDR3 DNA sequence: TGTGCCAGCAAGGATCGGGATAGCAATCAGCCCCAGCATTTT. It encodes CASKDRDSNQPQHF.

This rearrangement joins TRBV4-1 to TRBJ2-7, with D perhaps TRBD1 (6 bases). The tail of the sequence fits TRBJ2-5 better, so the J call may be wrong. The V gene's germline CDR1 is MGHRA and CDR2 YSYEKL. This CDR3 contains 16 residues. CDR3 residues: CASSLPSDSPWETQYF. CDR3 nucleotides: TGCGCCAGCAGCCTGCCGTCGGACAGTCCTTGGGAGACCCAGTACTTC.

This rearrangement joins TRBV20-1 to TRBJ2-1; perhaps TRBD2 as D (6 bases). The closer fit of TRBJ2-7 to the DNA end suggests the J call may be wrong. CDR1 is DFQATT and CDR2 is SNEGSKA in the germline V gene (reference sequence). The CDR3 covers 14 residues. DNA for the CDR3: TGCAGTGCTCGCGGGGTGAGCTCCTACAATGAGCAGTACTTC. It translates to CSARGVSSYNEQYF.

The chain recombines TRBV4-3 with TRBJ2-5; D is perhaps TRBD1 (6 bases). The CDR3 has 15 residues. The germline CDR1 and CDR2 sequences are LGHNA and YSLEER. V was shortened by 0 bases and J by 3 bases, with 11 bases between the two germline ends. The CDR3 sequence: CASSQDQYREETQYF. The CDR3 DNA follows: TGCGCCAGCAGCCAAGATCAATACAGGGAAGAGACCCAGTACTTC.

Notes on this clonotype: A read error is possible here, since a much larger clone lies one base away. The chain carries TRBV20-1 and TRBJ2-4, with 7 nucleotides matching TRBD2. The CDR3 has 17 amino acids. Germline loops: CDR1 DFQATT, CDR2 SNEGSKA (reference sequence). J lost 0 bases, V lost 0 bases, and 8 bases had no gene match. The CDR3 reads CSARDPTGGPAKNIQYF. In DNA, the CDR3 is TGCAGTGCTAGAGATCCTACGGGGGGTCCAGCCAAAAACATTCAGTACTTC.

This clonotype appeared many times. V gene TRBV12-3 or TRBV12-4 combines with J gene TRBJ1-6; D is perhaps TRBD1 (5 bases). This CDR3 is built from 16 residues. Trimming took 1 base from V and 2 from J, leaving 9 bases between them. CDR3 DNA sequence: TGTGCCAGCAGTTTAGGGCAGGGAACCTATAATTCACCCCTCCACTTT. It is translated as CASSLGQGTYNSPLHF.

V and J are TRBV7-2 and TRBJ2-2; 9 bases agree with TRBD1. V trimming: 5 bases; J trimming: 4 bases; junction bases outside the gene matches: 11. The germline CDR1 and CDR2 sequences are SGHTA and FQGNSA. The CDR3 runs 17 residues. CDR3 in DNA: TGTGCCAGCAGCCAAACAGGGGGCGCTTATGGCACCGGGGAGCTGTTTTTT. It specifies CASSQTGGAYGTGELFF.

The V gene is TRBV2, the J gene TRBJ2-5; 11 bases match TRBD1. J gave up 3 bases and V 6 bases, and 3 bases lay outside the gene matches. Germline lookup yields CDR1 SNHLY and CDR2 FYNNEI. This CDR3 contains 14 residues. CDR3 DNA sequence: TGTGCCAGCAGGGGACAGGGGGGAAAAGAGACCCAGTACTTC. It specifies CASRGQGGKETQYF.

This chain joins TRBV6-1 and TRBJ1-2, with a possible D match to TRBD1 (6 bases). This CDR3 spans 14 amino acids. V lost 1 base and J 4 bases, leaving 10 bases between the germline ends. CDR1 and CDR2 from the germline V gene are MNHNS and SASEGT. The CDR3 coding sequence is TGTGCCAGCAGTGAAGTGGGGGCCCGCTATGGCTACACCTTC. This codes for CASSEVGARYGYTF.

V and J are TRBV20-1 and TRBJ2-5, with 9 nucleotides matching TRBD1. Germline V gives CDR1 DFQATT, CDR2 SNEGSKA (reference sequence). V was clipped by 6 bases and J by 5 bases; unmatched bases: 10. The CDR3 runs to 14 residues. CDR3 nucleotides: TGCAGTGCCTGCAAACAGGGGGCGTGGGAGACCCAGTACTTC. This codes for CSACKQGAWETQYF.